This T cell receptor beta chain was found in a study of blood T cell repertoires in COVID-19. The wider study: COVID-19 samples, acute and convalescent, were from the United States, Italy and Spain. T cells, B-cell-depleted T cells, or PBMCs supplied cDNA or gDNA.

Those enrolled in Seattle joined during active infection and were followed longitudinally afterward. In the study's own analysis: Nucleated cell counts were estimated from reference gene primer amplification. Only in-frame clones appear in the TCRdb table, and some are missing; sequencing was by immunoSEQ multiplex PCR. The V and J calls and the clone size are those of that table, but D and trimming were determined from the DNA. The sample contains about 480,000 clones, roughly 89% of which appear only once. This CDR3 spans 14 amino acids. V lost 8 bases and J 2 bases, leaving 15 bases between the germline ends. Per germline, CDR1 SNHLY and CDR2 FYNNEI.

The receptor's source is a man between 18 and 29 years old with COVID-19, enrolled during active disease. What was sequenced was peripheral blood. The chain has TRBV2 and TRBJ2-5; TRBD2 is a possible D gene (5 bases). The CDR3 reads CASEAPGLQETQYF. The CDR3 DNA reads TGTGCCAGCGAAGCTCCGGGATTACAAGAGACCCAGTACTTC. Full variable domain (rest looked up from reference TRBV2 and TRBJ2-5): EPEVTQTPSHQVTQMGQEVILRCVPISNHLYFYWYRQILGQKVEFLVSFYNNEISEKSEIFDDQFSVERPDGSNFTLKIRSTKLEDSAMYFCASEAPGLQETQYFGPGTRLLVL.